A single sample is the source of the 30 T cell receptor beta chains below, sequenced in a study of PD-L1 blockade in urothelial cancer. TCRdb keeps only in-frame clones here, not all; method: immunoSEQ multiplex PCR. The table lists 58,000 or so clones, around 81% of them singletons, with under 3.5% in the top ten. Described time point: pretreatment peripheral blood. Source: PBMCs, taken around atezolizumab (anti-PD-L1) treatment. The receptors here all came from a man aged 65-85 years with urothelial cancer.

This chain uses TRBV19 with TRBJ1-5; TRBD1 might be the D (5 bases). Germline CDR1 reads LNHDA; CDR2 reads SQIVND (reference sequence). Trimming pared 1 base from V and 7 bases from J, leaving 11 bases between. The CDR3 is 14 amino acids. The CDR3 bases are TGTGCCAGTAGTATAGCACGCGGGGGGCAGCCCCAGCATTTT. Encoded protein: CASSIARGGQPQHF.

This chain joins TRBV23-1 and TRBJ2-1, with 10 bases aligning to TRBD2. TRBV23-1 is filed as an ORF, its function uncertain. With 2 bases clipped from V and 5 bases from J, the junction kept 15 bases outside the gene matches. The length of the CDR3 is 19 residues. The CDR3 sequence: CASSQTVSGRIGADNEQFF. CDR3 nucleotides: TGCGCCAGCAGTCAAACGGTTAGCGGGAGGATAGGGGCTGACAATGAGCAGTTCTTC.

The CDR3 DNA reads TGTGCCAGTCAGACATCGAGCGGGAGCCACAATGAGCAGTTCTTC. Its translation is CASQTSSGSHNEQFF. This chain connects TRBV19 to TRBJ2-1; 8 positions match TRBD2. Germline-derived CDR1 and CDR2 are LNHDA and SQIVND (reference sequence). V was clipped by 8 bases and J by 5 bases; unmatched bases: 11. This CDR3 comprises 15 residues.

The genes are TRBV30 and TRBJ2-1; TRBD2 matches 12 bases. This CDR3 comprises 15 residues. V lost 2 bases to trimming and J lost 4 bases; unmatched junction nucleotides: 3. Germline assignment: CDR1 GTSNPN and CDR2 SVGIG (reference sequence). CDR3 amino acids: CAWSLGLAGYNEQFF. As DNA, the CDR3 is TGTGCCTGGAGTCTCGGACTAGCGGGATACAATGAGCAGTTCTTC. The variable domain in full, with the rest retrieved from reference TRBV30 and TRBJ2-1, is SQTIHQWPATLVQPVGSPLSLECTVEGTSNPNLYWYRQAAGRGLQLLFYSVGIGQISSEVPQNLSASRPQDRQFILSSKKLLLSDSGFYLCAWSLGLAGYNEQFFGPGTRLTVL.

The CDR3 spells CASGTTRSDEQYF. CDR3 in DNA: TGTGCCAGCGGGACTACCCGTAGCGACGAGCAGTACTTC. The V call is TRBV6-1, the J call TRBJ2-7; 7 nucleotides agree with TRBD2. CDR3 length: 13 residues. Unmatched junction bases numbered 9, after V lost 8 bases and J lost 5 bases. Germline V CDR1 and CDR2: MNHNS, SASEGT.

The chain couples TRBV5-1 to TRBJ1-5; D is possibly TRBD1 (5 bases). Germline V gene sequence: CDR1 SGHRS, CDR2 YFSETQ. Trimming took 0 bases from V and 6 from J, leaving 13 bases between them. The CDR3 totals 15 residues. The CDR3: CASSLEGNIGQPQHF. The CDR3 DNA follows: TGCGCCAGCAGCTTGGAGGGGAATATTGGTCAGCCCCAGCATTTT.

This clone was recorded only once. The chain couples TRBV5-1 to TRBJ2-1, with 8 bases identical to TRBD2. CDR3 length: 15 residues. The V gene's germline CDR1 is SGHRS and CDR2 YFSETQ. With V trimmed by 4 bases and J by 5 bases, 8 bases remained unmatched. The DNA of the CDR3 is TGCGCCAGCAGCCCAAATAGCGGGAACCACAATGAGCAGTTCTTC. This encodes CASSPNSGNHNEQFF.

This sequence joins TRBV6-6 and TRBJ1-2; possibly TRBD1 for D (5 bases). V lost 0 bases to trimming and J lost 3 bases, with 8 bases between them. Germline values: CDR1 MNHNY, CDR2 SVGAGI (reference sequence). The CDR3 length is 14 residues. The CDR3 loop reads CASSYSGEDYGYTF. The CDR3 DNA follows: TGTGCCAGCAGTTACTCAGGGGAGGACTATGGCTACACCTTC.

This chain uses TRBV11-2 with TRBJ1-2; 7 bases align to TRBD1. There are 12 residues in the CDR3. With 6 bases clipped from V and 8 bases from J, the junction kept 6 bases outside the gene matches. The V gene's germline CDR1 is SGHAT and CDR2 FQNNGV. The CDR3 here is CASSIQGRGYTF. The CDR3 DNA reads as TGTGCCAGCAGTATACAGGGGCGAGGCTACACCTTC.

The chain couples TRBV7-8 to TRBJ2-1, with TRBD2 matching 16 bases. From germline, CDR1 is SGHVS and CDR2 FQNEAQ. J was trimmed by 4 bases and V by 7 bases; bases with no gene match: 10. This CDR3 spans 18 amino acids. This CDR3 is CASTRGLAGGPSYNEQFF. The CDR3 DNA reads TGTGCCAGCACTAGGGGACTAGCGGGAGGGCCCTCTTACAATGAGCAGTTCTTC.

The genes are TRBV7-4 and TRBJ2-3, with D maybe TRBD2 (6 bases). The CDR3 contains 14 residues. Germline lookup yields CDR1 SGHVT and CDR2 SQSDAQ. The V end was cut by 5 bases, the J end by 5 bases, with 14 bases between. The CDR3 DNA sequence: TGTGCCAGCAGCCTAAGACTAGTTCAAGATACGCAGTATTTT. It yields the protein CASSLRLVQDTQYF.

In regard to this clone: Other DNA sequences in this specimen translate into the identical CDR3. The CDR3 DNA reads as TGTGCCAGCAGCCTGACAGGGCTCGAGCAGTACTTC. It yields the protein CASSLTGLEQYF. The chain couples TRBV7-9 to TRBJ2-7, with 7 nucleotides matching TRBD1. Germline V gene sequence: CDR1 SEHNR, CDR2 FQNEAQ (reference sequence). The trim removed 5 bases at V and 6 bases at J, leaving 4 bases unmatched. CDR3 length: 12 amino acids.

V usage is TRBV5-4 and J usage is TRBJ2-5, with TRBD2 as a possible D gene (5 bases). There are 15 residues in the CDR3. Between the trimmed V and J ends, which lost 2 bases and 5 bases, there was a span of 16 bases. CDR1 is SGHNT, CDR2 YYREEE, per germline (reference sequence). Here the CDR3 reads CASSFGGARGETQYF. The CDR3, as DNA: TGTGCCAGCAGCTTTGGAGGAGCGAGAGGGGAGACCCAGTACTTC.

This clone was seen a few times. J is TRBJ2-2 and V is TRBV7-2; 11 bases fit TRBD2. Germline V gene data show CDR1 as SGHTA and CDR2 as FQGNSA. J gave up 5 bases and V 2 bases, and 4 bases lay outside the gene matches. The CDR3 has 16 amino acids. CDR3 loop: CASSLTSGRRTGELFF. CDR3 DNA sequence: TGTGCCAGCAGCTTAACTAGCGGGAGAAGAACCGGGGAGCTGTTTTTT.

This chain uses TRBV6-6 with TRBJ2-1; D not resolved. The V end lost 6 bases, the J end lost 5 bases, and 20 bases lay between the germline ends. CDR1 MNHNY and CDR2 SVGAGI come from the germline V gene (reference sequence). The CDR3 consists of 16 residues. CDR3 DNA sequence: TGTGCCAGCAGCAACCTCGGGTCCGCAGTGAACAATGAGCAGTTCTTC. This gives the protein CASSNLGSAVNNEQFF.

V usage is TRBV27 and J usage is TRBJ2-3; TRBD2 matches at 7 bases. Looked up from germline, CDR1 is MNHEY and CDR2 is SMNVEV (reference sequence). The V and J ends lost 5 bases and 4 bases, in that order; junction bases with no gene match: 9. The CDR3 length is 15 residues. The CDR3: CASSLLAGSSDTQYF. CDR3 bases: TGTGCCAGCAGTCTCTTAGCGGGTAGCTCAGATACGCAGTATTTT.

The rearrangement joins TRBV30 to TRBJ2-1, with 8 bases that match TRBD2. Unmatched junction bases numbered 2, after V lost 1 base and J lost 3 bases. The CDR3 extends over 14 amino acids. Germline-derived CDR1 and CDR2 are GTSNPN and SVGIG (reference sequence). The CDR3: CAWSDSGNYNEQFF. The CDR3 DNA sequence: TGTGCCTGGAGTGATAGCGGGAACTACAATGAGCAGTTCTTC.

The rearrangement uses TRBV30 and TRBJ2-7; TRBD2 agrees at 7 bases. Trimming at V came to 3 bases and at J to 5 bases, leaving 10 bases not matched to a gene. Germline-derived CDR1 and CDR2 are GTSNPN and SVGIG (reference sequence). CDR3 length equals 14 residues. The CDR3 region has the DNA TGTGCCTGGAGCCTGGGGGGGGTGGGGAACGAGCAGTACTTC. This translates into CAWSLGGVGNEQYF. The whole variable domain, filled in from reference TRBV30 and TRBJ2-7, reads SQTIHQWPATLVQPVGSPLSLECTVEGTSNPNLYWYRQAAGRGLQLLFYSVGIGQISSEVPQNLSASRPQDRQFILSSKKLLLSDSGFYLCAWSLGGVGNEQYFGPGTRLTVT.

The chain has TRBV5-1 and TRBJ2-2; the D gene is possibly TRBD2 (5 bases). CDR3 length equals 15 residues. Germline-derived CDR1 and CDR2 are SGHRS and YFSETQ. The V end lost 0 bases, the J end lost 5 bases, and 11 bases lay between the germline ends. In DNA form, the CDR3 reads TGCGCCAGCAGCTTGGAGAACCGGAGGACCGGGGAGCTGTTTTTT. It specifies CASSLENRRTGELFF.

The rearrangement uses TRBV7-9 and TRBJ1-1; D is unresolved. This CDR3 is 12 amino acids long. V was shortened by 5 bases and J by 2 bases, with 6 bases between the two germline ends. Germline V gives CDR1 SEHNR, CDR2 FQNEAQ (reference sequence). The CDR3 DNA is TGTGCCAGCAGCCAGATAAACACTGAAGCTTTCTTT. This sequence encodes CASSQINTEAFF.

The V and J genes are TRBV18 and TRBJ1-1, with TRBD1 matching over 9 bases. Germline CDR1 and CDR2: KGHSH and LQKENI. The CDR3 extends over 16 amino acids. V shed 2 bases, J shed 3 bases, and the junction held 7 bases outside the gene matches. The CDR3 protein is CASSPFGRQGDTEAFF. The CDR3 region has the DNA TGTGCCAGCTCACCATTCGGACGACAGGGGGACACTGAAGCTTTCTTT.

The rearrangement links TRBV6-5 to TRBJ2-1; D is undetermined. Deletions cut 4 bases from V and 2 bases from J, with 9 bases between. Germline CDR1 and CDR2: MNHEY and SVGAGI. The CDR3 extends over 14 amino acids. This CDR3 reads CASSSPLAYNEQFF. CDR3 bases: TGTGCCAGCAGTTCGCCCCTAGCCTACAATGAGCAGTTCTTC.

The CDR3 loop reads CASSVARQGGYF. In DNA, the CDR3 is TGTGCCAGCAGTGTTGCCCGGCAGGGGGGTTACTTC. The chain joins TRBV2 to TRBJ2-7; D may be TRBD1 (7 bases). This CDR3 contains 12 residues. The germline V and J ends were trimmed by 4 bases and 13 bases, with 17 bases remaining between them. Germline V lookup: CDR1 SNHLY, CDR2 FYNNEI. Based on the CDR3 plus reference TRBV2 and TRBJ2-7, the full variable domain is EPEVTQTPSHQVTQMGQEVILRCVPISNHLYFYWYRQILGQKVEFLVSFYNNEISEKSEIFDDQFSVERPDGSNFTLKIRSTKLEDSAMYFCASSVARQGGYFGPGTRLTVT.

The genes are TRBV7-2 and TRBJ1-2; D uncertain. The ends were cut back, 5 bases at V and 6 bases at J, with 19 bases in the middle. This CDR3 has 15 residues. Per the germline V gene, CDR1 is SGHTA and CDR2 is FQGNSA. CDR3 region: CASSGVSRPGDGYTF. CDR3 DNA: TGTGCCAGCAGCGGAGTTTCGCGTCCTGGCGATGGCTACACCTTC. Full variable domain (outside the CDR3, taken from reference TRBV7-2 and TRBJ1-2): GAGVSQSPSNKVTEKGKDVELRCDPISGHTALYWYRQSLGQGLEFLIYFQGNSAPDKSGLPSDRFSAERTGGSVSTLTIQRTQQEDSAVYLCASSGVSRPGDGYTFGSGTRLTVV.

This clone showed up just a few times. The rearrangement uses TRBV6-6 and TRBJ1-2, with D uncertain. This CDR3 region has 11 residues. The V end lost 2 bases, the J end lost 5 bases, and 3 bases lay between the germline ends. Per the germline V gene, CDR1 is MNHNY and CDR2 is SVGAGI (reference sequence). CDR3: CASSYAYGYTF. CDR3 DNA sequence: TGTGCCAGCAGTTACGCGTATGGCTACACCTTC.

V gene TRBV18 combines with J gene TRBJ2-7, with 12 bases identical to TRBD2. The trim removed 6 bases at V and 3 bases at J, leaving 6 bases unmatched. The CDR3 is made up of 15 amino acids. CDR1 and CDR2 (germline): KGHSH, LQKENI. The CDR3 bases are TGTGCCAGCTCGCCGGCTAGCGGGGGGGACTACGAGCAGTACTTC. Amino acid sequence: CASSPASGGDYEQYF.

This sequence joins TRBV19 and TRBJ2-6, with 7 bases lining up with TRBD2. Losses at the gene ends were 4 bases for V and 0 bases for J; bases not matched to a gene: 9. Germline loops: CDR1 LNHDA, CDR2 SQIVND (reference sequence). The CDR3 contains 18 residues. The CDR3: CASSTLGGRSSGANVLTF. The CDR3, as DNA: TGTGCCAGTAGTACCCTGGGAGGGCGAAGCTCTGGGGCCAACGTCCTGACTTTC.

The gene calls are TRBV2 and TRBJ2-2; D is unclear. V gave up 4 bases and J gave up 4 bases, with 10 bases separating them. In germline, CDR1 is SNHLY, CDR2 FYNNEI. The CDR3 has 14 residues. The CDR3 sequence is CASSVERGTGELFF. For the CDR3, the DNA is TGTGCCAGCAGTGTTGAGCGTGGCACCGGGGAGCTGTTTTTT.

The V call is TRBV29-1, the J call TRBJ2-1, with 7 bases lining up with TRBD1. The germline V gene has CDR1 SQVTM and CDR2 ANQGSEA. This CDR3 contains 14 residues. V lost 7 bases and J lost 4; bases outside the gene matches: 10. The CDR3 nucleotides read TGCAGCGCTTCGGAAGGGGGCGAGTACAATGAGCAGTTCTTC. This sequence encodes CSASEGGEYNEQFF.

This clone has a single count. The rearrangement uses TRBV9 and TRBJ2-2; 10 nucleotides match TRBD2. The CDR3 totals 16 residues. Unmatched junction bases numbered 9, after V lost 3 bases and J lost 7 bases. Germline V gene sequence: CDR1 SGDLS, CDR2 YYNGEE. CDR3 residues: CASSAQREGDFGELFF. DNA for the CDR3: TGTGCCAGCAGCGCGCAGCGGGAGGGCGATTTCGGGGAGCTGTTTTTT.